The 25 T cell receptor beta chains in this list originate from one sample, sequenced in a study of T-cell memory formation after mild COVID-19. From the 5' RACE reads, TCRdb called clonotypes with MiXCR, one entry per CDR3 protein. The top ten clones hold more than 20% of a sample with hundreds of thousands of distinct CDR3 sequences, approximately 15% of them seen once. Material for sequencing was PBMCs or a T cell subset sorted from them (not recorded which). The receptors derive from a man between 18 and 35 years old who had mild COVID-19 (a few samples of this study predate the infection). Cell type and time point are not known.

In this sample, this clonotype turned up a few times. V usage is TRBV7-9 and J usage is TRBJ2-2, with D possibly being TRBD1 or TRBD2 (6 bases each). CDR1 and CDR2 from the germline V gene are SEHNR and FQNEAQ (reference sequence). Trimming left V 4 bases short and J 3 bases short, with 15 bases between. The CDR3 has 16 amino acids. The CDR3 spells CASSSPAGDYTGELFF. In DNA form, the CDR3 reads TGTGCCAGCAGCTCGCCAGCAGGGGACTACACCGGGGAGCTGTTTTTT.

This clonotype was seen only a few times. The chain combines TRBV7-2 with TRBJ1-2, with D hard to call. The CDR3 loop spans 11 amino acids. The germline CDR1 and CDR2 sequences are SGHTA and FQGNSA. The V and J ends lost 3 bases and 4 bases respectively, with 3 bases between them. CDR3 coding DNA: TGTGCCAGCAGCTTTTTCTATGGCTACACCTTC. Translating it yields CASSFFYGYTF. The complete variable domain, with remaining parts taken from reference TRBV7-2 and TRBJ1-2, reads GAGVSQSPSNKVTEKGKDVELRCDPISGHTALYWYRQSLGQGLEFLIYFQGNSAPDKSGLPSDRFSAERTGGSVSTLTIQRTQQEDSAVYLCASSFFYGYTFGSGTRLTVV.

Written as DNA, the CDR3 is TGTGCCAGTAGTATACAGGGCTTAGCCAAAAACATTCAGTACTTC. This codes for CASSIQGLAKNIQYF. The rearrangement uses TRBV19 and TRBJ2-4; TRBD1 is a possible D gene (5 bases). This CDR3 contains 15 residues. The V gene's germline CDR1 is LNHDA and CDR2 SQIVND (reference sequence). V was clipped by 2 bases and J by 0 bases, with 8 bases between them.

The CDR3 DNA reads TGTGCCAGCAGCTTGGGTGTTGGCCTCATGAACACTGAAGCTTTCTTT. Translated, it gives CASSLGVGLMNTEAFF. V is TRBV5-5 and J is TRBJ1-1; D not resolved. Germline V gene sequence: CDR1 SGHKS, CDR2 YYEKEE (reference sequence). V was trimmed by 0 bases and J by 0 bases, leaving 12 bases between them. The CDR3 extends over 16 amino acids.

The chain combines TRBV7-2 with TRBJ2-5; TRBD2 aligns across 8 bases. V lost 5 bases to trimming and J lost 7 bases; unmatched junction nucleotides: 12. CDR3 length: 15 amino acids. Germline V gene data show CDR1 as SGHTA and CDR2 as FQGNSA. This CDR3 reads CASSGTRGGAVTQYF. The CDR3 DNA follows: TGTGCCAGCAGCGGGACACGGGGGGGGGCCGTGACCCAGTACTTC.

V usage is TRBV20-1 and J usage is TRBJ2-1; D remains ambiguous. Germline V lookup: CDR1 DFQATT, CDR2 SNEGSKA (reference sequence). Trimming stripped 4 bases from V and 3 bases from J, with 10 bases between. The CDR3 contains 13 residues. DNA for the CDR3: TGCAGTGCTATAGTGACGGGCTACAATGAGCAGTTCTTC. This translates into CSAIVTGYNEQFF.

This clonotype was recorded a few times. J is TRBJ2-1 and V is TRBV7-2, with TRBD2 matching 11 bases. Trimming removed 3 bases from V and 0 bases from J; junction bases left unmatched: 7. This CDR3 is 18 amino acids long. Germline CDR1 SGHTA, CDR2 FQGNSA. The CDR3 nucleotides read TGTGCCAGCAGCTTGGCAGGGCTAGCGGGGGGCTCCTACAATGAGCAGTTCTTC. As protein: CASSLAGLAGGSYNEQFF.

The gene calls are TRBV19 and TRBJ2-5; TRBD1 matches at 7 bases. The CDR3 runs to 13 residues. In germline, CDR1 is LNHDA, CDR2 SQIVND (reference sequence). V lost 8 bases and J lost 5; bases outside the gene matches: 8. The CDR3 bases are TGTGCCAGTGGTCCGCAGGGGGTCGAGACCCAGTACTTC. As protein: CASGPQGVETQYF. The variable domain in full, completed from reference TRBV19 and TRBJ2-5, reads DGGITQSPKYLFRKEGQNVTLSCEQNLNHDAMYWYRQDPGQGLRLIYYSQIVNDFQKGDIAEGYSVSREKKESFPLTVTSAQKNPTAFYLCASGPQGVETQYFGPGTRLLVL.

The chain combines TRBV29-1 with TRBJ2-1, with D tentatively TRBD2 (5 bases). V shed 3 bases and J shed 6 bases, with 12 bases lying between them. This CDR3 contains 13 residues. Germline V CDR1 and CDR2: SQVTM, ANQGSEA. The CDR3 loop is CSVDGMGINEQFF. The CDR3 nucleotides read TGCAGCGTTGACGGGATGGGAATCAATGAGCAGTTCTTC.

The V gene is TRBV27, the J gene TRBJ2-3, with 9 nucleotides matching TRBD1. The V gene end was trimmed by 5 bases and the J gene end by 4 bases; junction bases not matched to a gene: 7. The length of the CDR3 is 15 residues. Per the germline V gene, CDR1 is MNHEY and CDR2 is SMNVEV (reference sequence). The CDR3 region has the DNA TGTGCCAGCAGTCCATGGACAGGGGAACCAGATACGCAGTATTTT. Translating gives CASSPWTGEPDTQYF.

V usage is TRBV29-1 and J usage is TRBJ1-2; D may be TRBD1 (6 bases). This CDR3 region has 14 residues. Trimming removed 1 base from V and 3 bases from J, with 12 bases in between. The germline gives CDR1 SQVTM, CDR2 ANQGSEA. CDR3 DNA: TGCAGCGTTGAAGCGGCAGGGGATTACTATGGCTACACCTTC. As protein: CSVEAAGDYYGYTF.

The table lists this clonotype with many counts. The gene calls are TRBV7-3 and TRBJ2-3; TRBD2 matches at 10 bases. This CDR3 comprises 16 residues. After removal of 4 bases from V and 1 base from J, the junction contained 5 bases not matched to a gene. The V gene's germline CDR1 is SGHTA and CDR2 FQGTGA. CDR3 in amino acids: CASSSIAGGGTDTQYF. The CDR3 coding sequence is TGTGCCAGCAGCTCCATAGCGGGGGGAGGCACAGATACGCAGTATTTT.

The DNA for the CDR3 is TGTGCCAGCAGCGTAGCAGTCGGTATCCCCGGGGAGCTGTTTTTT. This codes for CASSVAVGIPGELFF. The chain uses TRBV9 and TRBJ2-2; no clear D gene. Trimming removed 0 bases from V and 6 bases from J, with 12 bases in between. Germline CDR1 is SGDLS and CDR2 is YYNGEE. The CDR3 loop spans 15 amino acids.

This chain joins TRBV7-9 and TRBJ2-3; 7 bases agree with TRBD2. V trimming: 5 bases; J trimming: 6 bases; junction bases outside the gene matches: 8. The germline CDR1 and CDR2 sequences are SEHNR and FQNEAQ (reference sequence). The CDR3 covers 14 residues. CDR3 coding DNA: TGTGCCAGCAGCCAAAGGGCGGGGGTCGATACGCAGTATTTT. This codes for CASSQRAGVDTQYF. The complete variable domain, with remaining parts taken from reference TRBV7-9 and TRBJ2-3, reads DTGVSQNPRHKITKRGQNVTFRCDPISEHNRLYWYRQTLGQGPEFLTYFQNEAQLEKSRLLSDRFSAERPKGSFSTLEIQRTEQGDSAMYLCASSQRAGVDTQYFGPGTRLTVL.

This clonotype was detected only a few times. The chain couples TRBV7-2 to TRBJ2-3; the match to TRBD2 covers 11 bases. V was pared by 2 bases and J by 4 bases, with 5 bases of the junction left unmatched. The CDR3 contains 16 residues. Per germline, CDR1 SGHTA and CDR2 FQGNSA. CDR3 loop: CASSLISGGAADTQYF. CDR3 DNA sequence: TGTGCCAGCAGCTTAATTAGCGGGGGGGCGGCAGATACGCAGTATTTT.

This clonotype appeared many times. The chain joins TRBV7-9 to TRBJ2-1; 7 bases are a match to TRBD1. The V gene end was trimmed by 8 bases and the J gene end by 4 bases; junction bases not matched to a gene: 8. Germline CDR1 SEHNR, CDR2 FQNEAQ (reference sequence). The CDR3 runs to 14 residues. CDR3 region: CASARGSLYNEQFF. The DNA of the CDR3 is TGTGCCAGCGCCAGGGGGTCCCTTTACAATGAGCAGTTCTTC. The entire variable domain, with the rest obtained from reference TRBV7-9 and TRBJ2-1, is as follows: DTGVSQNPRHKITKRGQNVTFRCDPISEHNRLYWYRQTLGQGPEFLTYFQNEAQLEKSRLLSDRFSAERPKGSFSTLEIQRTEQGDSAMYLCASARGSLYNEQFFGPGTRLTVL.

DNA for the CDR3: TGCAGCGTTGACACCCTAGCGGCTCGGGCCAATGAGCAGTTCTTC. This codes for CSVDTLAARANEQFF. V and J are TRBV29-1 and TRBJ2-1, with 7 bases that match TRBD2. The CDR3 runs 15 residues. The trim removed 3 bases at V and 6 bases at J, leaving 11 bases unmatched. Germline V gene sequence: CDR1 SQVTM, CDR2 ANQGSEA.

The count of this clonotype is one. The V gene is TRBV7-9, the J gene TRBJ1-2; D is uncertain. Germline assignment: CDR1 SEHNR and CDR2 FQNEAQ (reference sequence). V was cut by 5 bases and J by 7 bases, with 17 bases left in between. CDR3 length: 14 amino acids. The CDR3 DNA reads as TGTGCCAGCAGCCCACCTAGGACCCGAGGTGGCTACACCTTC. Residues: CASSPPRTRGGYTF.

The rearrangement joins TRBV20-1 to TRBJ2-3; a weak D match, TRBD2 (5 bases). The germline V gene encodes CDR1 DFQATT and CDR2 SNEGSKA (reference sequence). The CDR3 loop spans 13 amino acids. Trimming cost V 2 bases and J 10 bases, with 16 bases left between them. The CDR3 region is CSARPLGVGAQYF. The DNA for the CDR3 is TGCAGTGCTAGACCGCTCGGGGTGGGAGCGCAGTATTTT.

The J gene is TRBJ2-1, the V gene TRBV24-1, with D unclear. Germline values: CDR1 KGHDR, CDR2 SFDVKD. The CDR3 totals 19 residues. Trimming stripped 0 bases from V and 0 bases from J, with 17 bases between. CDR3: CATSDLRSAGRSSYNEQFF. DNA of the CDR3: TGTGCCACCAGTGATTTGCGGTCTGCCGGCAGGAGCTCCTACAATGAGCAGTTCTTC.

This chain uses TRBV4-1 with TRBJ1-2, with D uncertain. V lost 7 bases and J 4 bases, leaving 13 bases between the germline ends. The germline CDR1 and CDR2 sequences are MGHRA and YSYEKL. CDR3 size: 13 residues. The CDR3 DNA sequence: TGCGCCAGCAACGGGATGGGCTTCTATGGCTACACCTTC. It encodes CASNGMGFYGYTF.

This chain links TRBV21-1 with TRBJ1-4. TRBV21-1 is a pseudogene. The CDR3 spans 14 residues. The CDR3 coding sequence is TGTGCCAGCAGCAAAGGGAGGGTAGGGGAAAAACTGTTTTTT. Its protein product is CASSKGRVGEKLFF.

The rearrangement joins TRBV2 to TRBJ2-7; D unclear. Germline CDR1 and CDR2: SNHLY and FYNNEI. The V end lost 0 bases, the J end lost 6 bases, and 6 bases lay between the germline ends. This CDR3 contains 12 residues. Written as DNA, the CDR3 is TGTGCCAGCAGTGAAGCGGCGGCCGAGCAGTACGTC. Amino acid sequence: CASSEAAAEQYV.

J is TRBJ2-1 and V is TRBV9, with unresolved D. This CDR3 comprises 14 residues. V lost 6 bases and J lost 0, with 10 bases in between. Germline loops: CDR1 SGDLS, CDR2 YYNGEE. CDR3 loop: CASTTDSSYNEQFF. In nucleotides, the CDR3 is TGTGCCAGCACCACGGATAGCTCCTACAATGAGCAGTTCTTC. The whole variable domain, filled in from reference TRBV9 and TRBJ2-1, reads DSGVTQTPKHLITATGQRVTLRCSPRSGDLSVYWYQQSLDQGLQFLIQYYNGEERAKGNILERFSAQQFPDLHSELNLSSLELGDSALYFCASTTDSSYNEQFFGPGTRLTVL.

At least ten counts were recorded for this clonotype. J is TRBJ2-7 and V is TRBV6-7; TRBD1 agrees at 9 bases. TRBV6-7 is an ORF; its function is uncertain. With V trimmed by 0 bases and J by 0 bases, 9 bases remained unmatched. CDR3 size: 18 residues. The CDR3: CASSYSIRDRVSSYEQYF. The CDR3, as DNA: TGTGCCAGCAGTTACTCGATCCGGGACAGGGTTAGCTCCTACGAGCAGTACTTC.